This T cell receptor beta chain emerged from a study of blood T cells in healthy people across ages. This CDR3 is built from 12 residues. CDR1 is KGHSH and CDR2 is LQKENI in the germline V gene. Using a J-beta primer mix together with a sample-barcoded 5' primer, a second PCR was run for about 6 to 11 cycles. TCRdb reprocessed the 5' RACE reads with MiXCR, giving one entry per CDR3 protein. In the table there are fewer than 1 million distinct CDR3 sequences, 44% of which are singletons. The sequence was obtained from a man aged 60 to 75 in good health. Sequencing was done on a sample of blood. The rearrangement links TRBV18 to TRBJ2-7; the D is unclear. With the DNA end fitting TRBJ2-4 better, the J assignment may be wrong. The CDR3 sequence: CASSTALDIQYF. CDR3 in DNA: TGTGCCAGCTCAACGGCATTGGACATTCAGTACTTC.